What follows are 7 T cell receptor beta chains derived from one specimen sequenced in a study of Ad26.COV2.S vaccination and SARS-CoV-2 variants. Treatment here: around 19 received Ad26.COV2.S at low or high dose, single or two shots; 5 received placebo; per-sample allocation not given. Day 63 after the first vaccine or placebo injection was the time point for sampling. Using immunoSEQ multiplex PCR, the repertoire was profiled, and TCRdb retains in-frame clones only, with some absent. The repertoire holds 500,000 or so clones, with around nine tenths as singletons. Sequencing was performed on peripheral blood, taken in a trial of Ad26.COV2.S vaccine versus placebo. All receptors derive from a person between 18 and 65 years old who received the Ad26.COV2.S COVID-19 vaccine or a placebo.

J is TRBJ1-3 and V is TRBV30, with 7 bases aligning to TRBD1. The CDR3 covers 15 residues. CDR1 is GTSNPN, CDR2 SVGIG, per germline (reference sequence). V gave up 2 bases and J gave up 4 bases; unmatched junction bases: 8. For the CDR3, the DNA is TGTGCCTGGAGTAGACTGACAGGGAGCGGAAACACCATATATTTT. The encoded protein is CAWSRLTGSGNTIYF.

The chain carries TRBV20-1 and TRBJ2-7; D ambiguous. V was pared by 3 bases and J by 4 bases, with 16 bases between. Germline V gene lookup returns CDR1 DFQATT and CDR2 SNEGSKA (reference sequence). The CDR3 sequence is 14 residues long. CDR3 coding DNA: TGCAGTGCTAGTCGGTCGGCTTTAACGTACGAGCAGTACTTC. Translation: CSASRSALTYEQYF.

CDR3 region: CASSLWLIGRGGDNEQFF. In nucleotides, the CDR3 is TGTGCCAGCAGCTTATGGTTGATAGGAAGGGGCGGGGACAATGAGCAGTTCTTC. The chain combines TRBV7-2 with TRBJ2-1; maybe TRBD2 (6 bases). Trimming shortened V by 2 bases and J by 5 bases, and 22 bases separated the two germline ends. CDR1 is SGHTA, CDR2 FQGNSA, per germline. The CDR3 consists of 18 residues.

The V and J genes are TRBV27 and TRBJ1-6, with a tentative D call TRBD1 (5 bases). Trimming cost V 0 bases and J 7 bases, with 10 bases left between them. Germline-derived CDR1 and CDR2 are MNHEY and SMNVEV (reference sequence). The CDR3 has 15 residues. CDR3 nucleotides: TGTGCCAGCAGTTTATCGCGGGGGAGGAATTCACCCCTCCACTTT. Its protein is CASSLSRGRNSPLHF.

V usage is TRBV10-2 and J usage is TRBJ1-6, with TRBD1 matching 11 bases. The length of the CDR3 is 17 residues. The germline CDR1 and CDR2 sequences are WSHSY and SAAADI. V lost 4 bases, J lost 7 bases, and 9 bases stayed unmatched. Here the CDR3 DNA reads TGCGCCAGCAGTGGGGGGACAGGGGGGCCGTGGAATTCACCCCTCCACTTT. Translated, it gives CASSGGTGGPWNSPLHF.

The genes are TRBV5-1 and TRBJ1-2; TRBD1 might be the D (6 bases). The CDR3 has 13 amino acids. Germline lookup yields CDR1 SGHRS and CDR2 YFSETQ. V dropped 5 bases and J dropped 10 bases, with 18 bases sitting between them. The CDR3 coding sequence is TGCGCCAGCAGAGACGGGACATCTACTTCCTACACCTTC. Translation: CASRDGTSTSYTF.

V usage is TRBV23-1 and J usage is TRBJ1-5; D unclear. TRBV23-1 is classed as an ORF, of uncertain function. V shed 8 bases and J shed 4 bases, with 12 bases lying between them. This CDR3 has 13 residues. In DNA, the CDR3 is TGCGCCAGCCTGTTTTCGGTTAATCAGCCCCAGCATTTT. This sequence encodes CASLFSVNQPQHF.